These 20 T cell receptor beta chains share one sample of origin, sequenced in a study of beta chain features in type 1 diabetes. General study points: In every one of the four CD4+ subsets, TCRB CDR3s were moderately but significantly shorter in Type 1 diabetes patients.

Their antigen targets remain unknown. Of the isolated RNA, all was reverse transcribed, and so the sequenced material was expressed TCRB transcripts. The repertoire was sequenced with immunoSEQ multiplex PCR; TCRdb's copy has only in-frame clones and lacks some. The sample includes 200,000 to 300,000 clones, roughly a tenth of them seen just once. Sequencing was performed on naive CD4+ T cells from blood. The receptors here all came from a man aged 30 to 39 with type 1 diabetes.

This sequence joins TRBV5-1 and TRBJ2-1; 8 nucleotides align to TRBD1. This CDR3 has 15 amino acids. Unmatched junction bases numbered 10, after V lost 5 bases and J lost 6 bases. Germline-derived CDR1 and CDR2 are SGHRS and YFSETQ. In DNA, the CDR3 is TGCGCCAGCAGACGGACAGGGACCGAGAGCAATGAGCAGTTCTTC. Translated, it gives CASRRTGTESNEQFF.

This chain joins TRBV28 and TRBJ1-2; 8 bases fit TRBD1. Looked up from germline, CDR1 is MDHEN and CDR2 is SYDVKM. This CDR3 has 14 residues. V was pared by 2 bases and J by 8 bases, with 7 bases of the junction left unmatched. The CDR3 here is CASSLKQGARGYTF. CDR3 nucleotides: TGTGCCAGCAGTTTAAAGCAGGGGGCGAGGGGCTACACCTTC.

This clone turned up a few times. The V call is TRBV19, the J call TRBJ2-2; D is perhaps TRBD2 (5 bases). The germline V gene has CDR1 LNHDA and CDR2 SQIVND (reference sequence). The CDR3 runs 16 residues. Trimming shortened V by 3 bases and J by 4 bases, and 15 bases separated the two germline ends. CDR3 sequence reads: CASSMEADPSTGELFF. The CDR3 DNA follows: TGTGCCAGTAGTATGGAGGCAGACCCCTCCACCGGGGAGCTGTTTTTT.

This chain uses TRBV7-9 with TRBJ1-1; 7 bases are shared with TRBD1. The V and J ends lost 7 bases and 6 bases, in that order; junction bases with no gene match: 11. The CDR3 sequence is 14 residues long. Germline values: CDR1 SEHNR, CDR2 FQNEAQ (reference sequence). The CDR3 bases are TGTGCCAGCACCCCGACAGGGCTTAGCTCTGAAGCTTTCTTT. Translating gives CASTPTGLSSEAFF.

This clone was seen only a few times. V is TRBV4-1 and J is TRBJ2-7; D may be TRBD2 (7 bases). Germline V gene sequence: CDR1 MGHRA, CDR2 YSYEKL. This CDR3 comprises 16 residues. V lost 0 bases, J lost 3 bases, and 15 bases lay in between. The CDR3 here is CASSQEWAGALYEQYF. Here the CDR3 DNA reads TGCGCCAGCAGCCAAGAGTGGGCGGGGGCCCTCTACGAGCAGTACTTC.

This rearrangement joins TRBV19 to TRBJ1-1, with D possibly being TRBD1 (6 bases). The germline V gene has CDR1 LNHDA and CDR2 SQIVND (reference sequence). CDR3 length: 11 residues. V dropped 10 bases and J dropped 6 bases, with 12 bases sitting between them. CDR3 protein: CAILGTSEAFF. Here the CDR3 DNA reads TGTGCCATTCTAGGGACATCTGAAGCTTTCTTT.

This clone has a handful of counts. The CDR3 bases are TGTGCCAGCAGCGTAGGGTGGGGGGCAGATACGCAGTATTTT. It is translated as CASSVGWGADTQYF. The chain links TRBV9 to TRBJ2-3; TRBD2 might be the D (6 bases). Germline CDR1 SGDLS, CDR2 YYNGEE. The CDR3 totals 14 residues. The V end lost 0 bases, the J end lost 4 bases, and 9 bases lay between the germline ends.

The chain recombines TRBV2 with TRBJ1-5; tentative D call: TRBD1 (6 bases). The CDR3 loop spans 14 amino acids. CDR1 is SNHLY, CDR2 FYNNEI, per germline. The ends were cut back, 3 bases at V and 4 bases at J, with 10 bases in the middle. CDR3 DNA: TGTGCCAGCAGTGAGGGGGCAGCTAATCAGCCCCAGCATTTT. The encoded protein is CASSEGAANQPQHF.

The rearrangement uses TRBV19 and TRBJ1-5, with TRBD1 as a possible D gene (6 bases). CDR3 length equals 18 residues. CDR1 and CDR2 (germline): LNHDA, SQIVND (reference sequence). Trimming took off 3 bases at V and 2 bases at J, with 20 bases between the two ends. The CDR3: CASSILQRQGKGNQPQHF. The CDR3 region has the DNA TGTGCCAGTAGTATTTTGCAGAGGCAGGGGAAGGGCAATCAGCCCCAGCATTTT.

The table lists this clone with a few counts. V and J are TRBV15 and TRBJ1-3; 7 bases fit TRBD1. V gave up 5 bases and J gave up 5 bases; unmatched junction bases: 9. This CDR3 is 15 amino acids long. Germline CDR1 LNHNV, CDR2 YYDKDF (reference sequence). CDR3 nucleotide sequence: TGTGCCACCAGCTCACAACGGACAGGCCGAAACACCATATATTTT. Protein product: CATSSQRTGRNTIYF.

The DNA of the CDR3 is TGTGCCAGCAGCTTGGCCATGCGGGGAAGAGACAATGAGCAGTTCTTC. It encodes CASSLAMRGRDNEQFF. This chain joins TRBV5-4 and TRBJ2-1; tentative D call: TRBD2 (6 bases). Germline V gene data show CDR1 as SGHNT and CDR2 as YYREEE (reference sequence). V was clipped by 0 bases and J by 5 bases, with 15 bases between them. The CDR3 is 16 amino acids.

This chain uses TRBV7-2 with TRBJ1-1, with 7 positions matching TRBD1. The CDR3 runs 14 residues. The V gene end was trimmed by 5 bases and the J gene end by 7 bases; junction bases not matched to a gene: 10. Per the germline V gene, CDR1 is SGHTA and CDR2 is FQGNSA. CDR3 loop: CASSIFSGTDEAFF. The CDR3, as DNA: TGTGCCAGCAGCATTTTCTCCGGGACAGATGAAGCTTTCTTT. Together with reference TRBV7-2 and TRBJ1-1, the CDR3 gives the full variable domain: GAGVSQSPSNKVTEKGKDVELRCDPISGHTALYWYRQSLGQGLEFLIYFQGNSAPDKSGLPSDRFSAERTGGSVSTLTIQRTQQEDSAVYLCASSIFSGTDEAFFGQGTRLTVV.

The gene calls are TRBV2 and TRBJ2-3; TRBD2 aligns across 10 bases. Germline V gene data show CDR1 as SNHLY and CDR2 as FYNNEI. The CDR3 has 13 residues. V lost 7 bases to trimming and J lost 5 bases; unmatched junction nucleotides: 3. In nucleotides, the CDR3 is TGTGCCAGCATCCAGCGGGGGGGAGATACGCAGTATTTT. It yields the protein CASIQRGGDTQYF.

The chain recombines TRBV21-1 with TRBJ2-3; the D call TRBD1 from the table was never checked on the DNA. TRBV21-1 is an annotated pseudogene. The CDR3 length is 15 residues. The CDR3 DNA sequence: TGTGCCAGCAGCATCGGACAGGGGCTCACAGATACGCAGTATTTT. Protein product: CASSIGQGLTDTQYF.

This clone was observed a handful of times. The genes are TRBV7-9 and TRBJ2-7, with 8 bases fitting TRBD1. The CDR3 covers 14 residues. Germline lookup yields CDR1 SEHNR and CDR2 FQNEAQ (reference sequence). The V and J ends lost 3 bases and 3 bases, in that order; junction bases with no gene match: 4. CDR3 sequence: CASSLGQAFYEQYF. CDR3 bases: TGTGCCAGCAGCTTGGGACAGGCGTTCTACGAGCAGTACTTC.

The CDR3 here is CASRIGGYEQYF. In DNA, the CDR3 is TGTGCCAGCAGAATAGGGGGTTACGAGCAGTACTTC. The chain links TRBV28 to TRBJ2-7; D is perhaps TRBD1 (6 bases). V was cut by 6 bases and J by 4 bases, with 10 bases left in between. CDR1 and CDR2 from the germline V gene are MDHEN and SYDVKM. The CDR3 is 12 amino acids. Combining the CDR3 with reference TRBV28 and TRBJ2-7 gives the whole variable domain DVKVTQSSRYLVKRTGEKVFLECVQDMDHENMFWYRQDPGLGLRLIYFSYDVKMKEKGDIPEGYSVSREKKERFSLILESASTNQTSMYLCASRIGGYEQYFGPGTRLTVT.

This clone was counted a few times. The CDR3 nucleotides read TGTGCCAGCAGCTTCGGCGGAAACTCTGGAAACACCATATATTTT. Translating gives CASSFGGNSGNTIYF. J is TRBJ1-3 and V is TRBV5-4; D ambiguous. The CDR3 totals 15 residues. Looked up from germline, CDR1 is SGHNT and CDR2 is YYREEE (reference sequence). Trimming cost V 2 bases and J 0 bases, with 9 bases left between them. Full variable domain (remainder filled in from reference TRBV5-4 and TRBJ1-3): ETGVTQSPTHLIKTRGQQVTLRCSSQSGHNTVSWYQQALGQGPQFIFQYYREEENGRGNFPPRFSGLQFPNYSSELNVNALELDDSALYLCASSFGGNSGNTIYFGEGSWLTVV.

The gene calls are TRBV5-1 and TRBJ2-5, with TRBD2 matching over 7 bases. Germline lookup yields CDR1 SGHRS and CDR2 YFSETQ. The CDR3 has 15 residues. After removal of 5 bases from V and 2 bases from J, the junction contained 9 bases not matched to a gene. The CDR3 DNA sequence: TGCGCCAGCAGTCCCCTCGGGACTACACAAGAGACCCAGTACTTC. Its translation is CASSPLGTTQETQYF.

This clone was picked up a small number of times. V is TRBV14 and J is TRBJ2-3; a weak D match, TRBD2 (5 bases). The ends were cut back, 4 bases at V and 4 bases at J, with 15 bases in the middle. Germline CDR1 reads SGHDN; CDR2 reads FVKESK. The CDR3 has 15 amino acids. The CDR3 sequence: CASSLWAGPADTQYF. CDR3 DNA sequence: TGTGCCAGCAGCCTTTGGGCGGGTCCCGCAGATACGCAGTATTTT. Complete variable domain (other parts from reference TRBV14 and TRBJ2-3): EAGVTQFPSHSVIEKGQTVTLRCDPISGHDNLYWYRRVMGKEIKFLLHFVKESKQDESGMPNNRFLAERTGGTYSTLKVQPAELEDSGVYFCASSLWAGPADTQYFGPGTRLTVL.

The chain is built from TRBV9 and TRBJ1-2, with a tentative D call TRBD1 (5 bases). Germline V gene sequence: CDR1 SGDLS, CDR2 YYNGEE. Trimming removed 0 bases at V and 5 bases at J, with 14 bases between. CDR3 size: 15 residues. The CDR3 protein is CASSVEVRGGYGYTF. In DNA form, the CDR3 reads TGTGCCAGCAGCGTAGAGGTTAGGGGAGGGTATGGCTACACCTTC. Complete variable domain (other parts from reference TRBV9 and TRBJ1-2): DSGVTQTPKHLITATGQRVTLRCSPRSGDLSVYWYQQSLDQGLQFLIQYYNGEERAKGNILERFSAQQFPDLHSELNLSSLELGDSALYFCASSVEVRGGYGYTFGSGTRLTVV.